A single sample is the source of the 31 T cell receptor beta chains below, sequenced in a study of blood T cell repertoires in COVID-19. Clones were read by immunoSEQ multiplex PCR, and TCRdb kept only the in-frame ones, dropping some. This sample has fewer than 45,000 clones, with 85% to 90% found just once. The sample taken for sequencing was peripheral blood. Receptor source: a man older than 75 with active COVID-19.

The table lists this clone with a count of one. CDR3 sequence reads: CASSWDSSVKQFF. For the CDR3, the DNA is TGTGCCAGCAGTTGGGACTCCAGCGTGAAGCAGTTCTTC. J is TRBJ2-1 and V is TRBV6-5, with D possibly being TRBD2 (6 bases). Trimming took off 4 bases at V and 11 bases at J, with 15 bases between the two ends. The CDR3 has 13 residues. Germline lookup yields CDR1 MNHEY and CDR2 SVGAGI.

This chain links TRBV5-4 with TRBJ1-1; 10 bases align to TRBD1. CDR1 and CDR2 (germline): SGHNT, YYREEE (reference sequence). CDR3 length equals 15 residues. The V segment lost 2 bases and the J segment 5 bases; nucleotides outside the gene matches: 6. The CDR3 coding sequence is TGTGCCAGCAGCTTACCAGACAGGGGGCGAACTGAAGCTTTCTTT. This encodes CASSLPDRGRTEAFF.

In DNA, the CDR3 is TGCGCCAGCAGCCACCTCGGACAGGGGGCGACCGGGGAGCTGTTTTTT. It specifies CASSHLGQGATGELFF. The rearrangement joins TRBV4-3 to TRBJ2-2; 11 positions agree with TRBD1. This CDR3 contains 16 residues. CDR1 is LGHNA, CDR2 YSLEER, per germline. Trimming removed 3 bases from V and 5 bases from J; junction bases left unmatched: 5.

The gene calls are TRBV28 and TRBJ1-6, with a weak D call TRBD1 (6 bases). With 6 bases removed from V and 10 bases from J, the gap between germline ends came to 22 bases. Germline lookup yields CDR1 MDHEN and CDR2 SYDVKM. This CDR3 has 16 residues. The CDR3 region is CASRLTGGALGSPLHF. The DNA of the CDR3 is TGTGCCAGCAGGTTGACAGGAGGCGCGTTAGGATCACCCCTCCACTTT.

The CDR3 nucleotides read TGCGCCAGCAGCCAAGGGGAGGGGGCTAATGAAAAACTGTTTTTT. It yields the protein CASSQGEGANEKLFF. The V gene is TRBV4-3, the J gene TRBJ1-4, with D maybe TRBD1 (6 bases). In germline, CDR1 is LGHNA, CDR2 YSLEER. CDR3 length equals 15 residues. V was clipped by 1 base and J by 3 bases, with 9 bases between them.

The chain uses TRBV30 and TRBJ2-1, with 9 positions matching TRBD2. Germline CDR1 and CDR2: GTSNPN and SVGIG (reference sequence). V lost 4 bases, J lost 1 base, and 5 bases stayed unmatched. The CDR3 totals 15 residues. The CDR3 loop is CAWTGREGSYNEQFF. For the CDR3, the DNA is TGTGCCTGGACGGGGCGGGAGGGGTCCTACAATGAGCAGTTCTTC.

This rearrangement joins TRBV27 to TRBJ2-7, with TRBD1 as a possible D gene (5 bases). Germline V lookup: CDR1 MNHEY, CDR2 SMNVEV (reference sequence). V lost 4 bases to trimming and J lost 2 bases, with 15 bases between them. The length of the CDR3 is 15 residues. This CDR3 reads CASSSLGAIAYEQYF. In DNA, the CDR3 is TGTGCCAGCAGTTCCTTAGGGGCCATCGCCTACGAGCAGTACTTC.

The CDR3 sequence: CASSVGQTPYEQYF. The CDR3 DNA reads as TGTGCCAGCAGCGTAGGACAGACTCCCTACGAGCAGTACTTC. The rearrangement links TRBV7-2 to TRBJ2-7; maybe TRBD1 (6 bases). From germline, CDR1 is SGHTA and CDR2 FQGNSA. The ends were cut back, 5 bases at V and 2 bases at J, with 13 bases in the middle. The CDR3 covers 14 residues.

In its sample, this clone is large. The CDR3 sequence: CASSKQGTTEAFF. CDR3 sequence (DNA): TGTGCCAGCAGTAAACAGGGGACGACTGAAGCTTTCTTT. The V call is TRBV6-5, the J call TRBJ1-1, with 7 nucleotides matching TRBD1. CDR3 size: 13 residues. Trimming removed 5 bases from V and 5 bases from J; junction bases left unmatched: 5. Germline V gene data show CDR1 as MNHEY and CDR2 as SVGAGI.

This chain uses TRBV30 with TRBJ2-3; 15 bases fit TRBD2. Germline trimming cut 5 bases from V and 9 bases from J; bases unmatched to any gene: 3. The germline gives CDR1 GTSNPN, CDR2 SVGIG (reference sequence). The CDR3 is made up of 13 amino acids. The CDR3 loop is CAWLGLAGGTQYF. The CDR3 coding sequence is TGTGCCTGGCTGGGACTAGCGGGAGGAACGCAGTATTTT. Combining the CDR3 with reference TRBV30 and TRBJ2-3 gives the whole variable domain SQTIHQWPATLVQPVGSPLSLECTVEGTSNPNLYWYRQAAGRGLQLLFYSVGIGQISSEVPQNLSASRPQDRQFILSSKKLLLSDSGFYLCAWLGLAGGTQYFGPGTRLTVL.

The sample holds one count of this clone. The chain joins TRBV28 to TRBJ1-3, with TRBD1 identical over 7 bases. Germline loops: CDR1 MDHEN, CDR2 SYDVKM. The V gene end was trimmed by 5 bases and the J gene end by 0 bases; junction bases not matched to a gene: 4. The CDR3 has 15 amino acids. As DNA, the CDR3 is TGTGCCAGCAGTCTCACAGGGGCCTCTGGAAACACCATATATTTT. This gives the protein CASSLTGASGNTIYF. Full variable domain (outside the CDR3, taken from reference TRBV28 and TRBJ1-3): DVKVTQSSRYLVKRTGEKVFLECVQDMDHENMFWYRQDPGLGLRLIYFSYDVKMKEKGDIPEGYSVSREKKERFSLILESASTNQTSMYLCASSLTGASGNTIYFGEGSWLTVV.

This clone has only one observation. The chain is built from TRBV7-9 and TRBJ2-3; D may be TRBD2 (6 bases). The length of the CDR3 is 15 residues. V dropped 1 base and J dropped 0 bases, with 8 bases sitting between them. Germline V gene lookup returns CDR1 SEHNR and CDR2 FQNEAQ (reference sequence). CDR3 loop: CASSLGRVSTDTQYF. As DNA, the CDR3 is TGTGCCAGCAGCTTAGGGAGGGTCAGCACAGATACGCAGTATTTT. Together with reference TRBV7-9 and TRBJ2-3, the CDR3 gives the full variable domain: DTGVSQNPRHKITKRGQNVTFRCDPISEHNRLYWYRQTLGQGPEFLTYFQNEAQLEKSRLLSDRFSAERPKGSFSTLEIQRTEQGDSAMYLCASSLGRVSTDTQYFGPGTRLTVL.

V and J are TRBV18 and TRBJ1-1; D might be TRBD1 (6 bases). The CDR3 runs 16 residues. From germline, CDR1 is KGHSH and CDR2 LQKENI. V dropped 4 bases and J dropped 0 bases, with 15 bases sitting between them. CDR3 loop: CASSLRQVDMNTEAFF. Here the CDR3 DNA reads TGTGCCAGCTCACTTCGACAGGTCGACATGAACACTGAAGCTTTCTTT.

The CDR3 DNA sequence: TGTGCCAGCAGCTGGTCGAGCCTGAATGAGCAGTTCTTC. Its protein is CASSWSSLNEQFF. The chain uses TRBV6-2 or TRBV6-3 and TRBJ2-1; D unresolved. The CDR3 has 13 amino acids. With 6 bases removed from V and 7 bases from J, the gap between germline ends came to 13 bases. CDR1 MNHEY and CDR2 SVGEGT come from the germline V gene.

The chain is built from TRBV5-6 and TRBJ2-6, with a possible D match to TRBD1 (6 bases). V gave up 4 bases and J gave up 0 bases, with 11 bases separating them. The CDR3 spans 16 residues. CDR1 and CDR2 from the germline V gene are SGHDT and YYEEEE. The CDR3 DNA follows: TGTGCCAGCAGCGCGGACAGTTACTCTGGGGCCAACGTCCTGACTTTC. Amino acids: CASSADSYSGANVLTF. The entire variable domain, with the rest obtained from reference TRBV5-6 and TRBJ2-6, is as follows: DAGVTQSPTHLIKTRGQQVTLRCSPKSGHDTVSWYQQALGQGPQFIFQYYEEEERQRGNFPDRFSGHQFPNYSSELNVNALLLGDSALYLCASSADSYSGANVLTFGAGSRLTVL.

The CDR3 sequence is CASSTGGGGNEQFF. The CDR3 DNA follows: TGTGCCAGTAGTACCGGGGGGGGCGGGAATGAGCAGTTCTTC. The gene calls are TRBV19 and TRBJ2-1; TRBD2 aligns across 8 bases. V shed 4 bases and J 7 bases; nucleotides not matched to a gene: 6. This CDR3 region has 14 residues. Germline V lookup: CDR1 LNHDA, CDR2 SQIVND (reference sequence).

The rearrangement joins TRBV7-2 to TRBJ2-3; D ambiguous. CDR3 length: 11 residues. Germline V gene lookup returns CDR1 SGHTA and CDR2 FQGNSA. Trimming removed 3 bases from V and 5 bases from J, with 3 bases in between. The CDR3 DNA is TGTGCCAGCAGCTTTCTAGATACGCAGTATTTT. Its protein product is CASSFLDTQYF. The complete variable domain, with remaining parts taken from reference TRBV7-2 and TRBJ2-3, reads GAGVSQSPSNKVTEKGKDVELRCDPISGHTALYWYRQSLGQGLEFLIYFQGNSAPDKSGLPSDRFSAERTGGSVSTLTIQRTQQEDSAVYLCASSFLDTQYFGPGTRLTVL.

This chain connects TRBV27 to TRBJ2-1; 7 bases are shared with TRBD2. Per germline, CDR1 MNHEY and CDR2 SMNVEV (reference sequence). The ends lost 3 bases at V and 7 bases at J; junction bases unmatched: 6. This CDR3 spans 14 amino acids. The CDR3 here is CASSLAGSGNEQFF. CDR3 nucleotides: TGTGCCAGCAGTTTGGCGGGTAGCGGGAATGAGCAGTTCTTC.

CDR3 in DNA: TGTGCCAGCAGGGGGACTGGAGATACGCAGTATTTT. Translating it yields CASRGTGDTQYF. The rearrangement joins TRBV7-9 to TRBJ2-3; maybe TRBD2 (6 bases). Germline V gene data show CDR1 as SEHNR and CDR2 as FQNEAQ (reference sequence). CDR3 length: 12 amino acids. Trimming pared 6 bases from V and 5 bases from J, leaving 9 bases between.

The chain employs TRBV5-4 and TRBJ1-2, with TRBD1 as a possible D gene (6 bases). The CDR3 totals 14 residues. Trimming removed 0 bases from V and 4 bases from J, with 10 bases in between. Germline V lookup: CDR1 SGHNT, CDR2 YYREEE (reference sequence). CDR3 bases: TGTGCCAGCAGCTTGGTAGGGGGTCTCTATGGCTACACCTTC. Its protein product is CASSLVGGLYGYTF.

The J gene is TRBJ1-2, the V gene TRBV15; possible D gene TRBD1, 6 bases. The germline gives CDR1 LNHNV, CDR2 YYDKDF (reference sequence). The CDR3 is 13 residues long. Trimming removed 5 bases at V and 3 bases at J, with 10 bases between. The CDR3: CATSETGDYGYTF. CDR3 DNA: TGTGCCACCAGCGAGACAGGAGACTATGGCTACACCTTC. The full variable domain, in which reference TRBV15 and TRBJ1-2 provide the parts outside the CDR3, is DAMVIQNPRYQVTQFGKPVTLSCSQTLNHNVMYWYQQKSSQAPKLLFHYYDKDFNNEADTPDNFQSRRPNTSFCFLDIRSPGLGDTAMYLCATSETGDYGYTFGSGTRLTVV.

This chain links TRBV23-1 with TRBJ1-5; D possibly corresponds to TRBD1 (5 bases). TRBV23-1 is an ORF, and what it does is uncertain. This CDR3 has 17 residues. Trimming stripped 4 bases from V and 0 bases from J, with 16 bases between. The CDR3 DNA follows: TGCGCCAGCAGTCCTGAAAACGGGACTTATAGCAATCAGCCCCAGCATTTT. As protein: CASSPENGTYSNQPQHF.

The gene calls are TRBV5-4 and TRBJ2-3; D uncertain. Trimming took 0 bases from V and 4 from J, leaving 9 bases between them. This CDR3 has 14 residues. The germline CDR1 and CDR2 sequences are SGHNT and YYREEE (reference sequence). The CDR3, as DNA: TGTGCCAGCAGCTTGGTGGAGACCTCAGATACGCAGTATTTT. Its translation: CASSLVETSDTQYF.

V usage is TRBV10-1 and J usage is TRBJ2-1; D may be TRBD1 (5 bases). Germline loops: CDR1 WNHNN, CDR2 SYGVQD (reference sequence). The ends were cut back, 4 bases at V and 7 bases at J, with 17 bases in the middle. This CDR3 region has 15 residues. CDR3 in amino acids: CASSAATQGINEQFF. The DNA for the CDR3 is TGCGCCAGCAGTGCGGCTACCCAGGGTATTAATGAGCAGTTCTTC.

This chain links TRBV28 with TRBJ2-3, with 10 bases fitting TRBD1. The CDR3 totals 14 residues. The germline V gene encodes CDR1 MDHEN and CDR2 SYDVKM. After removal of 6 bases from V and 5 bases from J, the junction contained 5 bases not matched to a gene. CDR3 sequence: CASRMGQGRDTQYF. The CDR3 DNA follows: TGTGCCAGCAGGATGGGACAGGGGAGAGATACGCAGTATTTT.

The table lists this clone with a count of one. The chain is built from TRBV15 and TRBJ1-4, with a possible D match to TRBD1 (6 bases). The CDR3 sequence is 14 residues long. Trimming cost V 3 bases and J 5 bases, with 10 bases left between them. The germline CDR1 and CDR2 sequences are LNHNV and YYDKDF (reference sequence). DNA for the CDR3: TGTGCCACCAGCAGGAGGACAGAGAATGAAAAACTGTTTTTT. Residues: CATSRRTENEKLFF.

The V and J genes are TRBV3-1 (or the pseudogene TRBV3-2) and TRBJ2-1, with TRBD2 as a possible D gene (5 bases). The germline gives CDR1 LGHDT, CDR2 YNNKEL (reference sequence). V was pared by 4 bases and J by 4 bases, with 35 bases between. This CDR3 has 22 amino acids. For the CDR3, the DNA is TGTGCCAGCAGCCCAAGAAGGTGCGAGGTACGGAATAAATTTGGAGGATACAATGAGCAGTTCTTC. Translated, it gives CASSPRRCEVRNKFGGYNEQFF.

The CDR3 DNA follows: TGTGCCAGCAGCCTGGAGAGCTCCTACAATGAGCAGTTCTTC. This sequence encodes CASSLESSYNEQFF. The chain has TRBV14 and TRBJ2-1; no definite D call. CDR1 is SGHDN, CDR2 FVKESK, per germline. V shed 4 bases and J shed 0 bases, with 7 bases lying between them. The CDR3 is made up of 14 amino acids.

With respect to this clone: Germline and junction disagree at one end, which may indicate a read error. The chain couples TRBV5-6 to TRBJ2-3; 11 bases map to TRBD2. Germline CDR1 SGHDT, CDR2 YYEEEE. The CDR3 is made up of 13 amino acids. Here the CDR3 reads CASSLATSGSLHF. Written as DNA, the CDR3 is TGTGCCAGCAGCTTGGCTACTAGCGGGAGTCTACATTTT.

The J gene is TRBJ2-7, the V gene TRBV5-1; 8 bases are shared with TRBD1. The V gene end was trimmed by 4 bases and the J gene end by 2 bases; junction bases not matched to a gene: 5. The germline V gene has CDR1 SGHRS and CDR2 YFSETQ. This CDR3 is 14 amino acids long. The CDR3 DNA reads TGCGCCAGCAGCGTCTTACAGGGGGCCTACGAGCAGTACTTC. Its translation is CASSVLQGAYEQYF.

V and J are TRBV18 and TRBJ2-1; 7 bases agree with TRBD1. This CDR3 spans 16 amino acids. The V gene's germline CDR1 is KGHSH and CDR2 LQKENI. The V and J ends lost 2 bases and 2 bases, in that order; junction bases with no gene match: 6. The CDR3 DNA reads as TGTGCCAGCTCACCAGTACAGGGGAGTCCCTACAATGAGCAGTTCTTC. Protein sequence: CASSPVQGSPYNEQFF.